Presented here are 29 T cell receptor beta chains from one specimen sequenced in a study of PD-1 blockade in mismatch repair-deficient tumors. No antigen is known for these receptors. Libraries were prepared by immunoSEQ multiplex PCR; TCRdb keeps only in-frame clonotypes and omits some of them. Of 8,500 to 10,000 clones listed, about 88% are singletons. The time point here: approximately ten-day in vitro stimulation with candidate mutation-associated neoantigen peptide 1. The source was cells cultured in vitro, collected from a patient treated with pembrolizumab. These TCRs come from an adult with mismatch repair-deficient cancer.

The J gene is TRBJ2-7, the V gene TRBV25-1; tentatively, D is TRBD2 (5 bases). This CDR3 has 12 residues. Germline V gives CDR1 MGHDK, CDR2 SYGVNS. V lost 8 bases and J lost 6, with 14 bases in between. CDR3 in DNA: TGTGCCAGCGGGAGAGGTACGGGCGAGCAGTACTTC. It codes for CASGRGTGEQYF.

In this sample, this clone turned up once. The chain has TRBV7-9 and TRBJ1-2; D is ambiguous. The CDR3 consists of 13 residues. Trimming took 3 bases from V and 8 from J, leaving 13 bases between them. CDR1 and CDR2 (germline): SEHNR, FQNEAQ (reference sequence). The CDR3 nucleotides are TGTGCCAGCAGCTTCAGCGGGGATGGGGGCTACACCTTC. Encoded protein: CASSFSGDGGYTF.

V usage is TRBV7-3 and J usage is TRBJ2-3, with TRBD2 matching over 10 bases. The V gene's germline CDR1 is SGHTA and CDR2 FQGTGA. The V segment lost 6 bases and the J segment 5 bases; nucleotides outside the gene matches: 8. The CDR3 loop spans 15 amino acids. The CDR3 coding sequence is TGTGCCAGCAGACCCGGACTAGCGGCAAAAGATACGCAGTATTTT. Amino acid sequence: CASRPGLAAKDTQYF.

The chain has TRBV15 and TRBJ2-7, with TRBD2 matching 8 bases. This CDR3 region has 18 residues. V was clipped by 5 bases and J by 1 base; unmatched bases: 16. Germline V lookup: CDR1 LNHNV, CDR2 YYDKDF (reference sequence). DNA of the CDR3: TGTGCCACCAGCGTCGAGCGGGCACTAGCGGAGCTTTCCTACGAGCAGTACTTC. Protein: CATSVERALAELSYEQYF.

CDR3 nucleotides: TGTGCCAGCAGCTTAACAGGGGGCACTGAAGCTTTCTTT. This codes for CASSLTGGTEAFF. The chain combines TRBV7-3 with TRBJ1-1; tentative D call: TRBD1 (6 bases). Germline CDR1 reads SGHTA; CDR2 reads FQGTGA. The CDR3 loop spans 13 amino acids. The V end lost 0 bases, the J end lost 4 bases, and 6 bases lay between the germline ends.

The V gene is TRBV28, the J gene TRBJ1-1; D is unresolved. This CDR3 is built from 12 residues. The germline V and J ends were trimmed by 4 bases and 6 bases, with 9 bases remaining between them. The germline V gene encodes CDR1 MDHEN and CDR2 SYDVKM. The CDR3 nucleotides read TGTGCCAGCAGTTATCAAGGTGCTGAAGCTTTCTTT. Translating gives CASSYQGAEAFF. Full variable domain (rest looked up from reference TRBV28 and TRBJ1-1): DVKVTQSSRYLVKRTGEKVFLECVQDMDHENMFWYRQDPGLGLRLIYFSYDVKMKEKGDIPEGYSVSREKKERFSLILESASTNQTSMYLCASSYQGAEAFFGQGTRLTVV.

The chain employs TRBV9 and TRBJ2-2, with TRBD2 matching over 11 bases. J lost 8 bases, V lost 4 bases, and 10 bases had no gene match. The CDR3 runs 16 residues. CDR1 and CDR2 from the germline V gene are SGDLS and YYNGEE. CDR3: CASSPRLAGSGGELFF. The CDR3 DNA is TGTGCCAGCAGCCCCAGACTAGCGGGATCTGGTGGGGAGCTGTTTTTT.

This chain uses TRBV19 with TRBJ2-5; D is possibly TRBD1 or TRBD2 (5 bases each). Germline loops: CDR1 LNHDA, CDR2 SQIVND (reference sequence). The CDR3 sequence is 14 residues long. The V gene lost 5 bases and the J gene lost 3 bases, with 13 bases spanning the gap. The CDR3 is CASSLIGAKETQYF. The DNA for the CDR3 is TGTGCCAGTAGTCTTATCGGGGCCAAAGAGACCCAGTACTTC.

The gene calls are TRBV19 and TRBJ1-2; D uncertain. Germline CDR1 and CDR2: LNHDA and SQIVND (reference sequence). V lost 5 bases and J 4 bases, leaving 14 bases between the germline ends. The CDR3 spans 14 residues. CDR3 bases: TGTGCCAGTAGTCCTTTAGGTTCTGGCTATGGCTACACCTTC. Protein sequence: CASSPLGSGYGYTF.

V gene TRBV30 combines with J gene TRBJ2-1; 11 bases align to TRBD2. The CDR3 sequence is 14 residues long. J gave up 6 bases and V 2 bases, and 3 bases lay outside the gene matches. Germline values: CDR1 GTSNPN, CDR2 SVGIG (reference sequence). In DNA form, the CDR3 reads TGTGCCTGGAGTTACGGGACTAGCGGCAATGAGCAGTTCTTC. Its protein is CAWSYGTSGNEQFF.

The chain is built from TRBV28 and TRBJ1-1; D is unclear. The CDR3 runs 12 residues. The V gene lost 6 bases and the J gene lost 1 base, with 6 bases spanning the gap. In germline, CDR1 is MDHEN, CDR2 SYDVKM. The CDR3 is CASRLQNTEAFF. The DNA of the CDR3 is TGTGCCAGCAGACTACAGAACACTGAAGCTTTCTTT.

V is TRBV30 and J is TRBJ2-5, with D unclear. Germline CDR1 is GTSNPN and CDR2 is SVGIG (reference sequence). This CDR3 has 15 residues. Trimming pared 0 bases from V and 1 base from J, leaving 12 bases between. The CDR3 loop reads CAWSVLSRVQETQYF. CDR3 in DNA: TGTGCCTGGAGTGTACTGTCACGGGTCCAAGAGACCCAGTACTTC.

This clone appeared once. This chain uses TRBV7-3 with TRBJ2-3; 15 bases fit TRBD2. V lost 5 bases, J lost 3 bases, and 9 bases stayed unmatched. Germline-derived CDR1 and CDR2 are SGHTA and FQGTGA. The CDR3 has 18 residues. The CDR3, as DNA: TGTGCCAGCAGCCTAGGACTAGCGGGAGGGCCGGGAACAGATACGCAGTATTTT. Translation gives CASSLGLAGGPGTDTQYF.

V usage is TRBV29-1 and J usage is TRBJ2-5, with 9 bases lining up with TRBD2. Germline CDR1 SQVTM, CDR2 ANQGSEA. CDR3 length: 15 residues. V dropped 2 bases and J dropped 5; count of bases not matched to a gene: 9. This CDR3 is CSVERIGGRGETQYF. The CDR3 DNA sequence: TGCAGCGTTGAACGCATAGGCGGGAGGGGTGAGACCCAGTACTTC. The full variable domain, completed using reference TRBV29-1 and TRBJ2-5, is SAVISQKPSRDICQRGTSLTIQCQVDSQVTMMFWYRQQPGQSLTLIATANQGSEATYESGFVIDKFPISRPNLTFSTLTVSNMSPEDSSIYLCSVERIGGRGETQYFGPGTRLLVL.

The chain employs TRBV7-9 and TRBJ1-4; D gene unclear. This CDR3 comprises 14 residues. V shed 5 bases and J shed 4 bases, with 11 bases lying between them. Germline V CDR1 and CDR2: SEHNR, FQNEAQ (reference sequence). CDR3 region: CASSPTMDNEKLFF. DNA of the CDR3: TGTGCCAGCAGCCCGACAATGGATAATGAAAAACTGTTTTTT.

This clone showed up just once. The chain combines TRBV9 with TRBJ2-5; D remains ambiguous. The CDR3 has 13 residues. CDR1 and CDR2 from the germline V gene are SGDLS and YYNGEE. Between the trimmed V and J ends, which lost 4 bases and 5 bases, there was a span of 12 bases. DNA of the CDR3: TGTGCCAGCAGCCCCTCCCCCAGTGAGACCCAGTACTTC. Protein product: CASSPSPSETQYF.

By proportion, this clone is medium-sized. This chain links TRBV19 with TRBJ1-1; TRBD1 matches 11 bases. CDR1 and CDR2 from the germline V gene are LNHDA and SQIVND (reference sequence). V lost 9 bases and J lost 4; bases outside the gene matches: 4. The CDR3 contains 13 residues. CDR3 amino acids: CASKGTGGTEAFF. The DNA for the CDR3 is TGTGCCAGCAAGGGGACAGGGGGCACTGAAGCTTTCTTT.

The CDR3 spells CSVRSSGSSYNEQFF. Written as DNA, the CDR3 is TGCAGCGTTCGGTCTAGCGGGAGCTCCTACAATGAGCAGTTCTTC. V usage is TRBV29-1 and J usage is TRBJ2-1; 10 bases are a match to TRBD2. The germline V gene encodes CDR1 SQVTM and CDR2 ANQGSEA. The trim removed 5 bases at V and 0 bases at J, leaving 4 bases unmatched. The CDR3 runs 15 residues.

The chain has TRBV11-2 and TRBJ1-1; no clear D gene. Between the trimmed V and J ends, which lost 5 bases and 1 base, there was a span of 5 bases. There are 12 residues in the CDR3. Germline V CDR1 and CDR2: SGHAT, FQNNGV. This CDR3 is CASSERNTEAFF. The CDR3, as DNA: TGTGCCAGCAGCGAAAGGAACACTGAAGCTTTCTTT.

Worth noting for this clone: One end of the junction is discordant with germline, which a read error may explain. The genes are TRBV27 and TRBJ1-1; possibly TRBD1 for D (6 bases). Germline values: CDR1 MNHEY, CDR2 SMNVEV (reference sequence). CDR3 length equals 14 residues. The CDR3: CASRNTGSGTETFF. For the CDR3, the DNA is TGTGCCAGCAGAAACACAGGGTCCGGCACTGAAACTTTCTTT.

This clone has just one count. The V gene is TRBV28, the J gene TRBJ2-7; 7 bases are a match to TRBD2. CDR1 is MDHEN, CDR2 SYDVKM, per germline. V trimming: 2 bases; J trimming: 4 bases; junction bases outside the gene matches: 8. The length of the CDR3 is 15 residues. The CDR3 coding sequence is TGTGCCAGCAGTTTAGAAGGGAGGGTTGATTACGAGCAGTACTTC. Amino acids: CASSLEGRVDYEQYF.

This chain joins TRBV11-2 and TRBJ1-1; D is uncertain. The CDR3 contains 15 residues. The germline CDR1 and CDR2 sequences are SGHAT and FQNNGV. V was pared by 7 bases and J by 1 base, with 16 bases between. CDR3 nucleotides: TGTGCCAGCACCCCTAAGTGGGCGCAGAACACTGAAGCTTTCTTT. This codes for CASTPKWAQNTEAFF.

This clone appeared once. The V call is TRBV11-3, the J call TRBJ2-7; tentatively, D is TRBD2 (6 bases). CDR3 length equals 17 residues. Germline assignment: CDR1 SGHNT and CDR2 YENEEA. Trimming removed 0 bases from V and 2 bases from J, with 17 bases in between. In DNA, the CDR3 is TGTGCCAGCAGCTTAGATTTCACGGCGGGGTGGCCCTACGAGCAGTACTTC. Protein: CASSLDFTAGWPYEQYF.

This clone was seen only a few times. The genes are TRBV9 and TRBJ2-7, with 14 bases lining up with TRBD2. Germline values: CDR1 SGDLS, CDR2 YYNGEE. This CDR3 is 15 amino acids long. With 3 bases clipped from V and 6 bases from J, the junction kept 5 bases outside the gene matches. The CDR3 DNA sequence: TGTGCCAGCAGCGGAGGACTAGCGGGAGGTAGCGAGCAGTACTTC. Its protein is CASSGGLAGGSEQYF.

The chain links TRBV27 to TRBJ2-4; no clear D gene. The CDR3 covers 16 residues. Germline-derived CDR1 and CDR2 are MNHEY and SMNVEV (reference sequence). The V and J ends lost 4 bases and 3 bases respectively, with 16 bases between them. CDR3 coding DNA: TGTGCCAGCAGTTCACGGTCGGGCTTGTTCAAAAACATTCAGTACTTC. This gives the protein CASSSRSGLFKNIQYF.

This clone appeared a few times. The J gene is TRBJ2-1, the V gene TRBV2; tentatively, D is TRBD1 or TRBD2 (5 bases each). The CDR3 extends over 15 amino acids. V gave up 5 bases and J gave up 8 bases, with 19 bases separating them. Germline V lookup: CDR1 SNHLY, CDR2 FYNNEI. The CDR3 bases are TGTGCCAGCAGTTCTGGGTTGGGGGAGTATGATGAGCAGTTCTTC. Amino acid sequence: CASSSGLGEYDEQFF.

V and J are TRBV19 and TRBJ1-1; unclear D gene. Germline lookup yields CDR1 LNHDA and CDR2 SQIVND (reference sequence). The CDR3 contains 14 residues. V was cut by 3 bases and J by 4 bases, with 12 bases left in between. CDR3 protein: CASSIRVRGTEAFF. CDR3 coding DNA: TGTGCCAGTAGTATTCGGGTTCGGGGCACTGAAGCTTTCTTT.

This clone appeared a single time. The chain combines TRBV5-1 with TRBJ1-5; 8 bases line up with TRBD1. This CDR3 spans 17 amino acids. The V segment lost 4 bases and the J segment 0 bases; nucleotides outside the gene matches: 9. Germline V CDR1 and CDR2: SGHRS, YFSETQ. The CDR3 loop is CASSPGQGGFSNQPQHF. The CDR3 nucleotides are TGCGCCAGCAGCCCCGGACAGGGAGGTTTTAGCAATCAGCCCCAGCATTTT.

The chain links TRBV27 to TRBJ2-3; no reliable D call. The CDR3 is 13 amino acids. Trimming pared 3 bases from V and 6 bases from J, leaving 10 bases between. Germline assignment: CDR1 MNHEY and CDR2 SMNVEV (reference sequence). The CDR3 DNA reads as TGTGCCAGCAGTTTCGGTACCGCGGATACGCAGTATTTT. Its protein product is CASSFGTADTQYF.